This T cell receptor (beta chain) stems from a study of blood T cell repertoires in COVID-19. Background on the study: Sites in the United States, Italy and Spain provided acute and convalescent COVID-19 samples. From T cells, B-cell-depleted T cells, or PBMCs came the material, which was cDNA or gDNA.

Authors' analysis steps: Amplification with reference gene primers provided the estimates of nucleated cell counts. Only in-frame clones appear in the TCRdb table, and some are missing; sequencing was by immunoSEQ multiplex PCR. V, J and clone size reflect that table, while D and trimming were determined from the DNA. The table records under 250,000 clones, more than 75% of them present only once. The clonotype originates from a human donor in a cohort sampled during active COVID-19. Sequencing input: peripheral blood.

CDR3 coding DNA: TGCAGCGTCGGCACAGGGTCTGGTCCTAGGAACACTGAAGCTTTCTTT. Translating it yields CSVGTGSGPRNTEAFF. The gene calls are TRBV29-1 and TRBJ1-1; possibly TRBD1 for D (6 bases). Looked up from germline, CDR1 is SQVTM and CDR2 is ANQGSEA. Trimming left V 6 bases short and J 1 base short, with 21 bases between. This CDR3 is 16 amino acids long.